This TCR beta chain derives from a study of post-analysis software for immune sequencing data. Study-level findings and limits: In patients, TRBV5-6, TRBV5-1 and TRBV20-1 belonged to five TRBV segments found more frequently than in controls. Normalized Chao1 diversity was significantly lower in multiple sclerosis patients than in controls.

Libraries were made from TCR beta cDNA, and they carried unique molecular identifiers. MiXCR, run by TCRdb on the PCR reads, gives a single entry per CDR3 protein. This sample has around 710,000 distinct CDR3 sequences; around 46% occur once, and the top ten carry roughly 5%. In the case of this clonotype: No antigen is known for it.

The CDR3 contains 15 residues. The germline gives CDR1 DFQATT, CDR2 SNEGSKA (reference sequence). The sample comprised blood. The V and J genes are TRBV20-1 and TRBJ2-4, with 12 positions matching TRBD1. The J call is in doubt because the DNA end fits TRBJ2-7 better. This receptor was obtained from a girl aged 5 to 17 with multiple sclerosis. CDR3 sequence: CSARDGTGGVDEQYF. The CDR3 DNA is TGCAGTGCTAGAGATGGGACAGGGGGCGTCGACGAGCAGTACTTC.